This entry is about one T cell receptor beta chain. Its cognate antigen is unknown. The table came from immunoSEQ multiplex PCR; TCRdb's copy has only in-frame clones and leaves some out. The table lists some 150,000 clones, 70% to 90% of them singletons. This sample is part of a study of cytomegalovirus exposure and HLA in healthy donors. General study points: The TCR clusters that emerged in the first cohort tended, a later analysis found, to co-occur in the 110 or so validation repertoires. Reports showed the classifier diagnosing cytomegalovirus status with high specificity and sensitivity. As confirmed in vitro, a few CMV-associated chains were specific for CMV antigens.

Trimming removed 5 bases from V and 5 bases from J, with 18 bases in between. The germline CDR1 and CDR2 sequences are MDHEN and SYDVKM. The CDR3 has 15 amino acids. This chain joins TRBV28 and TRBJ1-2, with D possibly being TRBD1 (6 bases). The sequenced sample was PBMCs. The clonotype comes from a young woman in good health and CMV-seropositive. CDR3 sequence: CASSVGGGLFYGYTF. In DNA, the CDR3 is TGTGCCAGCAGTGTCGGTGGGGGCCTATTTTATGGCTACACCTTC.